These T cell receptor beta chains were read from a single sample in a study of Ad26.COV2.S vaccination and SARS-CoV-2 variants. The assay was immunoSEQ multiplex PCR, and TCRdb's table has in-frame clones only and misses some. Here the sample spans around 380,000 clones, roughly nine tenths being singletons. This specimen was peripheral blood, taken in a trial of Ad26.COV2.S vaccine versus placebo. The origin of the receptors is a person between 18 and 60 years old who received the Ad26.COV2.S COVID-19 vaccine or a placebo. Each CDR3 is given with its conserved first and last residue. Fields, in order: CDR3 length, J gene, V gene, CDR3 protein.

16,TRBJ2-3,TRBV5-8,CASSGGTGKITDTQYF
15,TRBJ1-5,TRBV7-9,CASSLSTLGNQPQHF
15,TRBJ2-6,TRBV5-5,CASSPDRAGANVLTF
13,TRBJ2-2,TRBV12-3/TRBV12-4,CASSLGGTGELFF
13,TRBJ2-3,TRBV3-1/TRBV3-2,CASSQAIRTTQYF
14,TRBJ2-7,TRBV5-1,CASSRGDRGSEQYF
17,TRBJ2-6,TRBV7-2,CASSKLAGASGANVLTF
12,TRBJ1-5,TRBV6-5,CASSNTNQPQHF
13,TRBJ1-5,TRBV19,CASSIGGSQPQHF
14,TRBJ1-6,TRBV5-1,CASSLSSYNSPLHF
21,TRBJ1-5,TRBV12-2,CASRLVLQQRPPRQENQPQHF
17,TRBJ2-3,TRBV6-1,CASSELEDRPRADTQYF
13,TRBJ2-1,TRBV7-2,CASSLNRDNEQFF
14,TRBJ2-2,TRBV7-9,CASSFQTLTGELFF
15,TRBJ1-2,TRBV4-1,CASSHEPGQGWGYTF
11,TRBJ1-1,TRBV4-3,CASSQGAEAFF
11,TRBJ2-1,TRBV29-1,CSVGERTEQFF
16,TRBJ2-3,TRBV5-4,CASSTNSGGLTDTQYF
18,TRBJ2-1,TRBV4-1,CASSQEVPQGVPYNEQFF
15,TRBJ1-1,TRBV13,CASSFEGVQNTEAFF
14,TRBJ1-1,TRBV27,CASSLVNSLTEAFF
13,TRBJ1-1,TRBV5-6,CASSLAAGQETFF
14,TRBJ1-4,TRBV27,CASGQMGTNEKLFF
20,TRBJ1-3,TRBV14,CASSQGPGTTPRKFGNTIYF
15,TRBJ2-2,TRBV11-2,CASSLVGWDTGELFF
16,TRBJ1-1,TRBV7-6,CASSRLPTGVNTEAFF
16,TRBJ2-1,TRBV5-1,CASSLIPDSGGSEQFF
12,TRBJ1-4,TRBV11-2,CASSLAQGKLFF
19,TRBJ1-6,TRBV4-3,CASSLNPGQLSSYNSPLHF
13,TRBJ2-7,TRBV19,CASASQLTYEQYF
15,TRBJ1-4,TRBV6-5,CASSYSGPQGEKLFF
15,TRBJ1-3,TRBV11-2,CASSHAEGPGNTIYF
14,TRBJ2-1,TRBV21-1,CASSKGLAGHEQFF
14,TRBJ1-1,TRBV2,CASRRGDMNTEAFF
13,TRBJ2-1,TRBV7-6,CASSLALDNEQFF
13,TRBJ1-4,TRBV6-5,CASSRTSYEKLFF
15,TRBJ2-7,TRBV18,CASSPGPESSYEQYF
15,TRBJ1-5,TRBV6-2/TRBV6-3,CASSYSALGNQPQHF
15,TRBJ2-2,TRBV30,CAWEPYRGGPGELFF
13,TRBJ2-7,TRBV2,CASRPGQTTVVYF
12,TRBJ2-2,TRBV7-2,CASSTQGRELFF
13,TRBJ2-5,TRBV10-1,CASSESREETQYF
15,TRBJ1-4,TRBV4-1,CASSQPGGSDEKLFF
15,TRBJ2-7,TRBV11-2,CASSSTGGRYYEQYF
14,TRBJ2-7,TRBV18,CASSLRQGPYEQYF
12,TRBJ1-1,TRBV6-5,CASSPAFGGAFF
14,TRBJ1-2,TRBV4-1,CASSQDTGIYGYTF
14,TRBJ2-7,TRBV6-2/TRBV6-3,CASSYRGPSYEQYF
14,TRBJ2-1,TRBV7-9,CASSSRGDYNEQFF
14,TRBJ1-1,TRBV7-2,CASSLTRGNTEAFF
16,TRBJ2-7,TRBV7-8,CASSLVRTLRSYEQYF
14,TRBJ1-1,TRBV10-1,CASSESTRNTEAFF
18,TRBJ2-1,TRBV4-1,CASSQARTGTSRHNEQFF